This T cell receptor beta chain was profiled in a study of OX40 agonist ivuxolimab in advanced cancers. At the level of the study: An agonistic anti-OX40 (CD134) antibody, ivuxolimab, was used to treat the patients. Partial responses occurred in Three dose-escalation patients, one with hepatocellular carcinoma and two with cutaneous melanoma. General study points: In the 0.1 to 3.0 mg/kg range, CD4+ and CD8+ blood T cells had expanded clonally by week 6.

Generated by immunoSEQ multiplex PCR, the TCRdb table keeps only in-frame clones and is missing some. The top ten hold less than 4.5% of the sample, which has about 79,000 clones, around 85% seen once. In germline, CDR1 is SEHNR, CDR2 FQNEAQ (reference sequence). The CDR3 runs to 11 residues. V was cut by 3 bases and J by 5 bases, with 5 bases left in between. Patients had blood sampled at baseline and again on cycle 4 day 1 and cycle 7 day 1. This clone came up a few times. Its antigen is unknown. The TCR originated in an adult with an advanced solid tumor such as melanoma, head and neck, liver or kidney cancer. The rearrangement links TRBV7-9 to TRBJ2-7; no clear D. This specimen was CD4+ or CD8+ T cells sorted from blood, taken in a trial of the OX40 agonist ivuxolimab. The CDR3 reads CASSFGDEQYF. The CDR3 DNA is TGTGCCAGCAGCTTTGGGGACGAGCAGTACTTC.